This T cell receptor beta chain stems from a study of blood T cell repertoires in COVID-19. On the study more broadly: Specimens from acute and convalescent COVID-19 originated in the United States, Italy and Spain.

Germline CDR1 and CDR2: LNHDA and SQIVND (reference sequence). This CDR3 has 15 residues. J was trimmed by 7 bases and V by 2 bases; bases with no gene match: 5. Data came from immunoSEQ multiplex PCR; TCRdb stores just in-frame clones and leaves some out. The sample lists over 150,000 clones, about 86% occurring once. The chain combines TRBV19 with TRBJ1-4, with TRBD1 matching 9 bases. Specimen: peripheral blood. The receptor was derived from a man aged 65-85 years with active or convalescent COVID-19. CDR3 nucleotides: TGTGCCAGTAGTATAACGGACAGGGGATTTGAAAAACTGTTTTTT. It encodes CASSITDRGFEKLFF.